These 30 T cell receptor beta chains were sequenced from one sample in a study of STAT5B mutations in CD4+ large granular lymphocyte leukemia. Generated by immunoSEQ multiplex PCR, the TCRdb table keeps only in-frame clones and is missing some. The sample carries about 32,000 clones, less than 80% recorded once. The specimen sequenced was CD4+ T cells from blood buffy coats. The receptors were gathered from a human donor in good health.

This clone was seen a single time. This chain connects TRBV30 to TRBJ2-1, with D tentatively TRBD1 (8 bases). Per the germline V gene, CDR1 is GTSNPN and CDR2 is SVGIG (reference sequence). Trimming left V 0 bases short and J 6 bases short, with 12 bases between. CDR3 size: 14 residues. The CDR3 DNA reads as TGTGCCTGGAGTGTACAGGGGGGGTTCAATGAGCAGTTCTTC. As protein: CAWSVQGGFNEQFF. Filled out from reference TRBV30 and TRBJ2-1, the complete variable domain reads SQTIHQWPATLVQPVGSPLSLECTVEGTSNPNLYWYRQAAGRGLQLLFYSVGIGQISSEVPQNLSASRPQDRQFILSSKKLLLSDSGFYLCAWSVQGGFNEQFFGPGTRLTVL.

This chain joins TRBV5-1 and TRBJ1-6, with a weak D call TRBD1 (5 bases). This CDR3 contains 14 residues. Trimming took 0 bases from V and 10 from J, leaving 11 bases between them. Germline V gene lookup returns CDR1 SGHRS and CDR2 YFSETQ. The CDR3 DNA sequence: TGCGCCAGCAGCTTGGCAGGGAGTCAATCACCCCTCCACTTT. It encodes CASSLAGSQSPLHF.

V usage is TRBV4-2 and J usage is TRBJ1-5; 8 nucleotides agree with TRBD1. CDR3 length: 14 residues. Losses at the gene ends were 4 bases for V and 6 bases for J; bases not matched to a gene: 5. CDR1 and CDR2 from the germline V gene are LGHNA and YNFKEQ. The CDR3 nucleotides read TGTGCCAGCAGCCGTACAGGGGGAGGTCAGCCCCAGCATTTT. Its protein is CASSRTGGGQPQHF.

V and J are TRBV5-1 and TRBJ2-1; D is unresolved. This CDR3 is 13 amino acids long. V lost 4 bases to trimming and J lost 4 bases, with 9 bases between them. The germline gives CDR1 SGHRS, CDR2 YFSETQ. CDR3: CASSGEEYNEQFF. CDR3 nucleotides: TGCGCCAGCAGCGGGGAAGAGTACAATGAGCAGTTCTTC.

The CDR3 coding sequence is TGTGCCAGCAGTGGCGGGAGCTCCTACAATGAGCAGTTCTTC. Protein sequence: CASSGGSSYNEQFF. The genes are TRBV6-1 and TRBJ2-1; 7 positions agree with TRBD2. J was trimmed by 0 bases and V by 4 bases; bases with no gene match: 0. Germline CDR1 MNHNS, CDR2 SASEGT. There are 14 residues in the CDR3.

The V gene is TRBV2, the J gene TRBJ2-5; D is uncertain. Germline CDR1 is SNHLY and CDR2 is FYNNEI. CDR3 length equals 13 residues. Trimming pared 5 bases from V and 4 bases from J, leaving 11 bases between. The CDR3 sequence: CASSSQIGETQYF. The CDR3 nucleotides read TGTGCCAGCAGTTCACAGATAGGAGAGACCCAGTACTTC.

The chain employs TRBV30 and TRBJ2-5; D remains ambiguous. V lost 0 bases, J lost 2 bases, and 4 bases lay in between. Germline V CDR1 and CDR2: GTSNPN, SVGIG (reference sequence). This CDR3 region has 12 residues. The DNA of the CDR3 is TGTGCCTGGAGTGTCCGACAAGAGACCCAGTACTTC. This codes for CAWSVRQETQYF.

This clone appeared once. The chain combines TRBV7-9 with TRBJ2-1; TRBD1 aligns across 8 bases. This CDR3 is 18 amino acids long. Germline V gene sequence: CDR1 SEHNR, CDR2 FQNEAQ (reference sequence). With V trimmed by 0 bases and J by 7 bases, 14 bases remained unmatched. DNA of the CDR3: TGTGCCAGCAGCTTAGCGTCGGCAGGGACAGGAGGGAGGAATGAGCAGTTCTTC. This encodes CASSLASAGTGGRNEQFF.

V gene TRBV9 combines with J gene TRBJ2-3, with D unclear. The germline V gene has CDR1 SGDLS and CDR2 YYNGEE. V lost 0 bases and J 4 bases, leaving 6 bases between the germline ends. This CDR3 has 13 amino acids. CDR3 DNA: TGTGCCAGCAGCGTAGGCCAGCCAGATACGCAGTATTTT. Translating gives CASSVGQPDTQYF.

This clone appeared a single time. The chain has TRBV5-5 and TRBJ1-3; no definite D call. Per germline, CDR1 SGHKS and CDR2 YYEKEE (reference sequence). This CDR3 region has 16 residues. With 0 bases removed from V and 3 bases from J, the gap between germline ends came to 13 bases. CDR3 loop: CASSLVAENYGNTIYF. CDR3 DNA sequence: TGTGCCAGCAGCTTGGTCGCCGAGAATTATGGAAACACCATATATTTT.

This clone was seen more than once but under ten times. This sequence joins TRBV6-1 and TRBJ2-5, with 7 bases matching TRBD2. V gave up 8 bases and J gave up 13 bases; unmatched junction bases: 19. Germline assignment: CDR1 MNHNS and CDR2 SASEGT. The CDR3 loop spans 14 amino acids. The CDR3 protein is CASEFTGGPPVRYF. The CDR3 DNA sequence: TGTGCCAGCGAATTCACGGGAGGACCCCCTGTGAGGTACTTC.

The V and J genes are TRBV2 and TRBJ2-2, with D perhaps matching TRBD1 or TRBD2 (6 bases each). Germline CDR1 reads SNHLY; CDR2 reads FYNNEI. This CDR3 is built from 14 residues. The germline V and J ends were trimmed by 3 bases and 4 bases, with 9 bases remaining between them. The CDR3 loop is CASSDPGATGELFF. CDR3 coding DNA: TGTGCCAGCAGTGACCCGGGGGCCACCGGGGAGCTGTTTTTT. The complete variable domain, with remaining parts taken from reference TRBV2 and TRBJ2-2, reads EPEVTQTPSHQVTQMGQEVILRCVPISNHLYFYWYRQILGQKVEFLVSFYNNEISEKSEIFDDQFSVERPDGSNFTLKIRSTKLEDSAMYFCASSDPGATGELFFGEGSRLTVL.

This chain connects TRBV19 to TRBJ2-2; D remains unclear. V shed 1 base and J shed 3 bases, with 9 bases lying between them. The germline gives CDR1 LNHDA, CDR2 SQIVND (reference sequence). The CDR3 has 15 residues. CDR3 loop: CASSIARQHTGELFF. As DNA, the CDR3 is TGTGCCAGTAGTATAGCAAGACAACACACCGGGGAGCTGTTTTTT.

The chain combines TRBV7-7 with TRBJ2-5; perhaps TRBD2 as D (6 bases). The V gene lost 5 bases and the J gene lost 4 bases, with 14 bases spanning the gap. This CDR3 region has 14 residues. Germline lookup yields CDR1 SSHAT and CDR2 FNYEAQ (reference sequence). CDR3 sequence: CASSPRVGGETQYF. Here the CDR3 DNA reads TGTGCCAGCAGCCCGAGGGTCGGGGGAGAGACCCAGTACTTC. Full variable domain (missing parts from reference TRBV7-7 and TRBJ2-5): GAGVSQSPRYKVTKRGQDVTLRCDPISSHATLYWYQQALGQGPEFLTYFNYEAQPDKSGLPSDRFSAERPEGSISTLTIQRTEQRDSAMYRCASSPRVGGETQYFGPGTRLLVL.

V is TRBV30 and J is TRBJ2-5; 9 bases agree with TRBD2. The ends lost 0 bases at V and 0 bases at J; junction bases unmatched: 11. The CDR3 is made up of 18 amino acids. Looked up from germline, CDR1 is GTSNPN and CDR2 is SVGIG (reference sequence). CDR3 protein: CAWSVPQREALYQETQYF. CDR3 sequence (DNA): TGTGCCTGGAGTGTACCCCAGCGGGAGGCTCTGTACCAAGAGACCCAGTACTTC.

This clone occurred once. This chain links TRBV5-1 with TRBJ1-2; 10 positions match TRBD1. Germline V gene sequence: CDR1 SGHRS, CDR2 YFSETQ. The length of the CDR3 is 14 residues. V gave up 4 bases and J gave up 7 bases; unmatched junction bases: 7. Written as DNA, the CDR3 is TGCGCCAGCAGCCCCGGGACAGGGGTTTTTGGCTACACCTTC. Its protein is CASSPGTGVFGYTF. The full variable domain, in which reference TRBV5-1 and TRBJ1-2 provide the parts outside the CDR3, is KAGVTQTPRYLIKTRGQQVTLSCSPISGHRSVSWYQQTPGQGLQFLFEYFSETQRNKGNFPGRFSGRQFSNSRSEMNVSTLELGDSALYLCASSPGTGVFGYTFGSGTRLTVV.

The chain links TRBV5-5 to TRBJ1-4, with D perhaps TRBD1 (6 bases). Deletions cut 0 bases from V and 2 bases from J, with 11 bases between. This CDR3 contains 16 residues. Germline V lookup: CDR1 SGHKS, CDR2 YYEKEE (reference sequence). The CDR3 nucleotides are TGTGCCAGCAGCTTGGACAGGGCGGTCACTAATGAAAAACTGTTTTTT. As protein: CASSLDRAVTNEKLFF.

The V call is TRBV11-3, the J call TRBJ2-6, with TRBD1 matching over 11 bases. CDR3 length equals 17 residues. The germline V gene has CDR1 SGHNT and CDR2 YENEEA. V was clipped by 5 bases and J by 2 bases; unmatched bases: 5. Here the CDR3 DNA reads TGTGCCAGCAGCCCTGGGACAGGGGGGACTGGGGCCAACGTCCTGACTTTC. It yields the protein CASSPGTGGTGANVLTF.

The V gene is TRBV2, the J gene TRBJ2-1; 11 positions agree with TRBD2. Germline trimming cut 3 bases from V and 8 bases from J; bases unmatched to any gene: 3. Germline CDR1 is SNHLY and CDR2 is FYNNEI. The CDR3 is 14 residues long. The CDR3 loop reads CASSETSGKDEQFF. The CDR3 nucleotides are TGTGCCAGCAGTGAGACTAGCGGGAAGGATGAGCAGTTCTTC.

The rearrangement uses TRBV7-2 and TRBJ1-1, with a tentative D call TRBD1 (5 bases). V shed 2 bases and J shed 6 bases, with 16 bases lying between them. The CDR3 runs to 15 residues. Per germline, CDR1 SGHTA and CDR2 FQGNSA. The CDR3 nucleotides read TGTGCCAGCAGCTTATTGGGGACGCGGAGCCCTGAAGCTTTCTTT. This translates into CASSLLGTRSPEAFF.

This sequence joins TRBV30 and TRBJ2-2; D might be TRBD2 (5 bases). The CDR3 covers 14 residues. Germline loops: CDR1 GTSNPN, CDR2 SVGIG (reference sequence). The ends were cut back, 5 bases at V and 5 bases at J, with 15 bases in the middle. CDR3 nucleotides: TGTGCCTGGTCGGGAAAAAGGGAGACCGGGGAGCTGTTTTTT. The encoded protein is CAWSGKRETGELFF.

The chain has TRBV11-2 and TRBJ1-5; 8 bases agree with TRBD1. V shed 5 bases and J 4 bases; nucleotides not matched to a gene: 7. Germline CDR1 is SGHAT and CDR2 is FQNNGV. The CDR3 extends over 15 amino acids. DNA for the CDR3: TGTGCCAGCAGCCCACAGGGGGTAGGAAATCAGCCCCAGCATTTT. Translated: CASSPQGVGNQPQHF.

This clone was picked up one time. The chain employs TRBV28 and TRBJ1-5; D may be TRBD1 (5 bases). The CDR3 runs 15 residues. V lost 6 bases, J lost 1 base, and 13 bases lay in between. Germline CDR1 MDHEN, CDR2 SYDVKM. The CDR3 coding sequence is TGTGCCAGCAGCCCCGCCGGGGGGAGCAATCAGCCCCAGCATTTT. The encoded protein is CASSPAGGSNQPQHF.

The V and J genes are TRBV28 and TRBJ1-5; 7 positions agree with TRBD1. Germline loops: CDR1 MDHEN, CDR2 SYDVKM. The CDR3 is made up of 14 amino acids. The V segment lost 6 bases and the J segment 9 bases; nucleotides outside the gene matches: 11. CDR3 loop: CASSRGSPRGPQHF. The CDR3 DNA reads TGTGCCAGCAGCAGGGGGAGCCCCCGGGGGCCCCAGCATTTT.

This chain links TRBV19 with TRBJ1-2; D is uncertain. The CDR3 is 12 amino acids. V dropped 3 bases and J dropped 8 bases, with 10 bases sitting between them. CDR1 LNHDA and CDR2 SQIVND come from the germline V gene (reference sequence). DNA of the CDR3: TGTGCCAGTAGTATCCTATCAGGCGGCTACACCTTC. Translation gives CASSILSGGYTF.

V is TRBV15 and J is TRBJ2-2; D ambiguous. CDR1 and CDR2 (germline): LNHNV, YYDKDF (reference sequence). This CDR3 is 13 amino acids long. The V and J ends lost 0 bases and 6 bases respectively, with 5 bases between them. The CDR3, as DNA: TGTGCCACCAGCAGAGACATCTCCGGGGAGCTGTTTTTT. This encodes CATSRDISGELFF.

The V and J genes are TRBV6-5 and TRBJ1-4; D is undetermined. The CDR3 consists of 14 residues. Trimming pared 4 bases from V and 8 bases from J, leaving 14 bases between. In germline, CDR1 is MNHEY, CDR2 SVGAGI. The CDR3 DNA reads as TGTGCCAGCAGTTCTCTGAGGGCTGGCGAAAAACTGTTTTTT. Its protein is CASSSLRAGEKLFF.

The chain combines TRBV29-1 with TRBJ2-5, with D perhaps being TRBD1 or TRBD2 (5 bases each). Deletions cut 4 bases from V and 5 bases from J, with 14 bases between. Germline V gene data show CDR1 as SQVTM and CDR2 as ANQGSEA. The CDR3 runs to 13 residues. The CDR3 nucleotides read TGCAGCGTTGGGGCCGGGACGGGGGAGACCCAGTACTTC. This translates into CSVGAGTGETQYF.

CDR3 sequence reads: CASSYASGRPGGELFF. The CDR3, as DNA: TGTGCCAGCAGTTACGCTAGCGGGAGGCCGGGGGGGGAGCTGTTTTTT. The chain uses TRBV6-8 and TRBJ2-2; 11 bases are shared with TRBD2. This CDR3 is built from 16 residues. V was pared by 2 bases and J by 8 bases, with 7 bases of the junction left unmatched. The V gene's germline CDR1 is MNHGY and CDR2 SAAAGT.

The gene calls are TRBV19 and TRBJ1-5, with D maybe TRBD1 (6 bases). Trimming stripped 3 bases from V and 3 bases from J, with 12 bases between. CDR1 LNHDA and CDR2 SQIVND come from the germline V gene (reference sequence). CDR3 length equals 15 residues. The CDR3 DNA reads as TGTGCCAGTAGTATCTCGGGGGCGATCAATCAGCCCCAGCATTTT. Encoded protein: CASSISGAINQPQHF.